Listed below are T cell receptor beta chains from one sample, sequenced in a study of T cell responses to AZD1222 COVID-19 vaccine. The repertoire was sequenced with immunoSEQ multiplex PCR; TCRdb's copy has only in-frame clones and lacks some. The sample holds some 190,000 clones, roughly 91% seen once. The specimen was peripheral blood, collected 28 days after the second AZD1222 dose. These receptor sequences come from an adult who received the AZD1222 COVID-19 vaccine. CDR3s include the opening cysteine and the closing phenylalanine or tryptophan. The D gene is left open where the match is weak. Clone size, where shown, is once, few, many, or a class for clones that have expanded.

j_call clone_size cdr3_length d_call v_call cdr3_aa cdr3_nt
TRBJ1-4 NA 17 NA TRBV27 CASRRTGAIATNEKLFF TGTGCCAGCAGACGAACTGGGGCGATAGCAACTAATGAAAAACTGTTTTTT
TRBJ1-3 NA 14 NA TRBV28 CASSPWKGRNTIYF TGTGCCAGCAGCCCGTGGAAGGGGAGAAACACCATATATTTT
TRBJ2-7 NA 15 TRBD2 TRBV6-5 CASSLAGDGLHEQYF TGTGCCAGCAGCCTAGCGGGGGACGGTCTCCACGAGCAGTACTTC
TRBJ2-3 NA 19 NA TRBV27 CASSLNSGFWRGHTDTQYF TGTGCCAGCAGTTTAAATTCGGGGTTTTGGCGGGGACACACAGATACGCAGTATTTT
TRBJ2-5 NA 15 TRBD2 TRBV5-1 CASSASGSQEETQYF TGCGCCAGCAGCGCTAGCGGGAGTCAGGAAGAGACCCAGTACTTC
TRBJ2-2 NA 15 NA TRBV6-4 CASSDSAGLTGELFF TGTGCCAGCAGTGACTCGGCAGGGTTAACCGGGGAGCTGTTTTTT
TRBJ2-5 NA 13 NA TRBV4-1 CASSLTRRETQYF TGCGCCAGCAGCCTAACTAGGAGAGAGACCCAGTACTTC
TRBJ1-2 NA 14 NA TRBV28 CASSRKPSSVGYTF TGTGCCAGCAGTCGAAAGCCCAGCAGTGTTGGCTACACCTTC
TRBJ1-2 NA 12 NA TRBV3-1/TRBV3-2 CASSQGTFGYTF TGTGCCAGCAGCCAAGGGACATTTGGCTACACCTTC
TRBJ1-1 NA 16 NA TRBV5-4 CASSWGPGGTNTEAFF TGTGCCAGCAGCTGGGGACCTGGAGGGACGAACACTGAAGCTTTCTTT
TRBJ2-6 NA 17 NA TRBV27 CASTLKYGSSGANVLTF TGTGCCAGCACCCTCAAATACGGAAGCTCTGGGGCCAACGTCCTGACTTTC
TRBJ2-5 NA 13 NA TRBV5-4 CASSLAGAETQYF TGTGCCAGCAGCTTGGCGGGGGCAGAGACCCAGTACTTC
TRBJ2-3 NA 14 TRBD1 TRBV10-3 CAISPGQGTDTQYF TGTGCCATCAGTCCGGGACAGGGAACAGATACGCAGTATTTT
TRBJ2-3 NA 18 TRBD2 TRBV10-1 CASSESSLLAGETDTQYF TGCGCCAGCAGTGAGTCCTCCCTACTAGCGGGAGAAACGGATACGCAGTATTTT
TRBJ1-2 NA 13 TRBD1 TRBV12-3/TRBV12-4 CASSFWDRDGYTF TGTGCCAGCAGTTTTTGGGACAGGGATGGCTACACCTTC
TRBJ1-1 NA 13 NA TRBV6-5 CASRETGGTEAFF TGTGCCAGCAGGGAGACAGGCGGAACTGAAGCTTTCTTT
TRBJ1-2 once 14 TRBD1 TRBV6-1 CASSEDGQGNGYTF TGTGCCAGCAGTGAAGACGGACAGGGGAATGGCTACACCTTC
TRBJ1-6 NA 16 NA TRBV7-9 CASSLGQPSYNSPLHF TGTGCCAGCAGCTTGGGGCAGCCCTCCTATAATTCACCCCTCCACTTT
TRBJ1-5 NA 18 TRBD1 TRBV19 CASSSPGQGISSNQPQHF TGTGCCAGTAGTTCACCGGGACAGGGGATCTCGAGCAATCAGCCCCAGCATTTT
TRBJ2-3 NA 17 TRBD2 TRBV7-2 CASSVRGLAGKGDTQYF TGTGCCAGCAGCGTGAGGGGTCTAGCGGGGAAGGGAGATACGCAGTATTTT
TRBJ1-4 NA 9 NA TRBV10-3 CASTDRKFF TGTGCCAGCACTGATCGAAAGTTTTTT
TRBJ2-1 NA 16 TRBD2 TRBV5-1 CASSLTSGSGYNEQFF TGCGCCAGCAGCTTAACTAGCGGGAGCGGATACAATGAGCAGTTCTTC
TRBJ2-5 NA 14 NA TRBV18 CASSPQQGQETQYF TGTGCCAGCTCACCACAACAGGGCCAAGAGACCCAGTACTTC
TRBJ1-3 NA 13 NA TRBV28 CASSPAAGNTIYF TGTGCCAGCAGCCCGGCGGCCGGAAACACCATATATTTT
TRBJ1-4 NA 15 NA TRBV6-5 CASSYLRASSEKLFF TGTGCCAGCAGTTACCTTCGAGCCTCAAGCGAAAAACTGTTTTTT